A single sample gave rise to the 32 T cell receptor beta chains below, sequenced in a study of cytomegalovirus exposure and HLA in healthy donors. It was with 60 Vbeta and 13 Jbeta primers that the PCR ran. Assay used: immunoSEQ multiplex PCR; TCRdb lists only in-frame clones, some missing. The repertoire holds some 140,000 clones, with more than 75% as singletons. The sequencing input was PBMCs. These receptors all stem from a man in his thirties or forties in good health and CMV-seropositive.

CDR3 loop: CASSGVYEQYF. In DNA, the CDR3 is TGTGCCAGCAGTGGAGTCTACGAGCAGTACTTC. This sequence joins TRBV2 and TRBJ2-7; D is unclear. Trimming stripped 4 bases from V and 3 bases from J, with 4 bases between. Germline V gives CDR1 SNHLY, CDR2 FYNNEI. The CDR3 spans 11 residues. The whole variable domain, remainder taken from reference TRBV2 and TRBJ2-7, is EPEVTQTPSHQVTQMGQEVILRCVPISNHLYFYWYRQILGQKVEFLVSFYNNEISEKSEIFDDQFSVERPDGSNFTLKIRSTKLEDSAMYFCASSGVYEQYFGPGTRLTVT.

The CDR3 spells CASSPAGTGGDEQYF. CDR3 nucleotides: TGTGCCAGCAGCCCCGCCGGGACGGGAGGCGACGAGCAGTACTTC. The chain links TRBV9 to TRBJ2-7; TRBD2 matches 7 bases. The trim removed 4 bases at V and 5 bases at J, leaving 12 bases unmatched. This CDR3 is 15 amino acids long. Germline V gene data show CDR1 as SGDLS and CDR2 as YYNGEE.

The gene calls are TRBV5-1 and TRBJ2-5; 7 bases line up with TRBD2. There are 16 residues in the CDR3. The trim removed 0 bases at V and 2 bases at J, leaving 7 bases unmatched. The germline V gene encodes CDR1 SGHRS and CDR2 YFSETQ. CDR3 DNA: TGCGCCAGCAGCTTGGCCTTGGGGAGGGGTCAAGAGACCCAGTACTTC. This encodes CASSLALGRGQETQYF.

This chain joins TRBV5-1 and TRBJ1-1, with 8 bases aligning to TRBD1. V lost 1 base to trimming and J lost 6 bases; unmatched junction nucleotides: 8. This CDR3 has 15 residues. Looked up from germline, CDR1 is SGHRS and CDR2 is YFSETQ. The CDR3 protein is CASSLFDRGAPEAFF. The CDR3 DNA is TGCGCCAGCAGCTTGTTCGACAGGGGCGCTCCTGAAGCTTTCTTT.

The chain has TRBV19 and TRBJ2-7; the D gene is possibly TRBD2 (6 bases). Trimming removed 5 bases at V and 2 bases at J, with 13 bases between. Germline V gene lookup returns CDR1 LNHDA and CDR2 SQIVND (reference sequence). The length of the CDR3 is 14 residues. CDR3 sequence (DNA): TGTGCCAGTAGTCAGCCGGGAGCAACCTACGAGCAGTACTTC. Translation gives CASSQPGATYEQYF.

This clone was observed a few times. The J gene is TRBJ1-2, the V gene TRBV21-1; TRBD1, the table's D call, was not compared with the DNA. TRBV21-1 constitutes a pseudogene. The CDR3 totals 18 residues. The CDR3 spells CASSKGEGGLLLYYGYTF. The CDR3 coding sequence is TGTGCCAGCAGCAAAGGTGAAGGGGGCCTACTACTCTACTATGGCTACACCTTC.

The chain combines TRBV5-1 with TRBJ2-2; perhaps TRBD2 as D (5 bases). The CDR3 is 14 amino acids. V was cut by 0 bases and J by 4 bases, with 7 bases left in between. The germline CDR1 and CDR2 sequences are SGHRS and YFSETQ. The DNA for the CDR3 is TGCGCCAGCAGCTTGGGAGGGTTCACCGGGGAGCTGTTTTTT. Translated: CASSLGGFTGELFF. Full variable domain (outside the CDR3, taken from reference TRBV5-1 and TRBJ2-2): KAGVTQTPRYLIKTRGQQVTLSCSPISGHRSVSWYQQTPGQGLQFLFEYFSETQRNKGNFPGRFSGRQFSNSRSEMNVSTLELGDSALYLCASSLGGFTGELFFGEGSRLTVL.

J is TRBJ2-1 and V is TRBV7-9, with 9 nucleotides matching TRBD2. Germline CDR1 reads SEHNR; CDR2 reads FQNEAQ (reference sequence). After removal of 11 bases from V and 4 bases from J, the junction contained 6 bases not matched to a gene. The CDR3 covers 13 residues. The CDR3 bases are TGTGCCGCTAGCGGGACAACGTACAATGAGCAGTTCTTC. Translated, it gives CAASGTTYNEQFF.

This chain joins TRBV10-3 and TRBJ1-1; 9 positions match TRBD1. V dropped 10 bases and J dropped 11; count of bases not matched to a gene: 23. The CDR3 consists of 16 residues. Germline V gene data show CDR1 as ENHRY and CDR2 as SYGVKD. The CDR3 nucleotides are TGTGCCACCAGCTCGGGACAGGGCGGCGCAGGTATGAACGCTTTCTTT. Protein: CATSSGQGGAGMNAFF.

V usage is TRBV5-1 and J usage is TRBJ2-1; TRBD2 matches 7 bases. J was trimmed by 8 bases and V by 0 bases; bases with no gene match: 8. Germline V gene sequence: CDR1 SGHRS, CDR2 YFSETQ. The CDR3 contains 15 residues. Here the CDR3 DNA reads TGCGCCAGCAGCTTGGAGGCTAGCGGACTTCATGAGCAGTTCTTC. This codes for CASSLEASGLHEQFF.

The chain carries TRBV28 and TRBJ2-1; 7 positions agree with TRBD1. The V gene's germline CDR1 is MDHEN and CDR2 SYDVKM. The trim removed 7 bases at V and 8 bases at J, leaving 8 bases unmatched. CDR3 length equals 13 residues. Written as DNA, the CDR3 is TGTGCCAGCAACCCGACAGGGATCGATGAGCAGTTCTTC. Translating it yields CASNPTGIDEQFF.

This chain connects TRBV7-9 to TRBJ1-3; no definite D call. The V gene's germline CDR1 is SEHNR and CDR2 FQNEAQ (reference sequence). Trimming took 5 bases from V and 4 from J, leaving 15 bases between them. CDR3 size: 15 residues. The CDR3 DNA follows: TGTGCCAGCAGCGCGACGGTCGGCAGGGGAAACACCATATATTTT. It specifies CASSATVGRGNTIYF. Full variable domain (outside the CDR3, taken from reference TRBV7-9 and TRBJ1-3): DTGVSQNPRHKITKRGQNVTFRCDPISEHNRLYWYRQTLGQGPEFLTYFQNEAQLEKSRLLSDRFSAERPKGSFSTLEIQRTEQGDSAMYLCASSATVGRGNTIYFGEGSWLTVV.

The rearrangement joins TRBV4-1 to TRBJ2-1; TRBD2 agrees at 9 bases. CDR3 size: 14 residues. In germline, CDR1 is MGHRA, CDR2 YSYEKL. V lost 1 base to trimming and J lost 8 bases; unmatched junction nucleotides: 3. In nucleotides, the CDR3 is TGCGCCAGCAGCCAAGGCGGGGGGGCCGATGAGCAGTTCTTC. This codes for CASSQGGGADEQFF.

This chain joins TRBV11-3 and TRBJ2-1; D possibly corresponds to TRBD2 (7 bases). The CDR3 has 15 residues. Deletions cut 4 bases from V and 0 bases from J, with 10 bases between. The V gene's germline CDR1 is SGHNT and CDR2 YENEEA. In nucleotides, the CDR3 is TGTGCCAGCAGCTCGGGGGGCAGCTCCTACAATGAGCAGTTCTTC. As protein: CASSSGGSSYNEQFF. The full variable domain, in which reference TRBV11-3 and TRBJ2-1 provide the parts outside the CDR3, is EAGVVQSPRYKIIEKKQPVAFWCNPISGHNTLYWYLQNLGQGPELLIRYENEEAVDDSQLPKDRFSAERLKGVDSTLKIQPAELGDSAVYLCASSSGGSSYNEQFFGPGTRLTVL.

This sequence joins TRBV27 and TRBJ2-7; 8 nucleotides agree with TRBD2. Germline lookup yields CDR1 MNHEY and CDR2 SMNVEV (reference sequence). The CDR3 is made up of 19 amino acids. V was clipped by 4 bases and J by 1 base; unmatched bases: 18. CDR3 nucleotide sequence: TGTGCCAGCAGTTCTCCTGCGGGGCGGGAGGCGAGGGGGTCCTACGAGCAGTACTTC. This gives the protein CASSSPAGREARGSYEQYF.

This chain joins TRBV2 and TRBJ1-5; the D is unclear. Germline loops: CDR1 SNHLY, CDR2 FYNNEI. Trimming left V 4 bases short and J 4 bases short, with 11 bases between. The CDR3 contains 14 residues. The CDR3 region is CASSGPERNQPQHF. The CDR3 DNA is TGTGCCAGCAGTGGTCCCGAGCGTAATCAGCCCCAGCATTTT. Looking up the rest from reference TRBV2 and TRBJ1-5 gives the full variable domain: EPEVTQTPSHQVTQMGQEVILRCVPISNHLYFYWYRQILGQKVEFLVSFYNNEISEKSEIFDDQFSVERPDGSNFTLKIRSTKLEDSAMYFCASSGPERNQPQHFGDGTRLSIL.

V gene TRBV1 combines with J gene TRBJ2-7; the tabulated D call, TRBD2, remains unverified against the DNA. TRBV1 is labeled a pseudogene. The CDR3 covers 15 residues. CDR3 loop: CTSSLAKRENHEQYF. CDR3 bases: TGCACCAGCAGCCTTGCTAAGCGGGAGAACCACGAGCAGTACTTC.

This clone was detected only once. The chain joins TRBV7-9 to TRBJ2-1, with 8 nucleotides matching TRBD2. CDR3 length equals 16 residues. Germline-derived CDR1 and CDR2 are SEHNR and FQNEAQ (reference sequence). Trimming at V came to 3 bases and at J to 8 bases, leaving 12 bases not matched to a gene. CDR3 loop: CASSFVRSGSGDEQFF. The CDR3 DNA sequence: TGTGCCAGCAGCTTTGTGAGGAGCGGGAGCGGCGATGAGCAGTTCTTC.

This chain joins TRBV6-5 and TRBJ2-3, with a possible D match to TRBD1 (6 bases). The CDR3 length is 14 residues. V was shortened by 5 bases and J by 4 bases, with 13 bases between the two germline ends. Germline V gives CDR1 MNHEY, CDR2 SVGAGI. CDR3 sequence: CASSREGDADTQYF. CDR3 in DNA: TGTGCCAGCAGTCGCGAGGGGGATGCAGATACGCAGTATTTT.

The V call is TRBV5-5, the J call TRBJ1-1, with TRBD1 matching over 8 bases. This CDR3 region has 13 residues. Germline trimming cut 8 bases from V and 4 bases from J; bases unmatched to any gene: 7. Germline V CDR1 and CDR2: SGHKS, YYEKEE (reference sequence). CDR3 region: CASEDRDGTEAFF. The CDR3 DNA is TGTGCCAGTGAGGACAGGGACGGCACTGAAGCTTTCTTT. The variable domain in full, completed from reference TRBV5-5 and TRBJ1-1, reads DAGVTQSPTHLIKTRGQQVTLRCSPISGHKSVSWYQQVLGQGPQFIFQYYEKEERGRGNFPDRFSARQFPNYSSELNVNALLLGDSALYLCASEDRDGTEAFFGQGTRLTVV.

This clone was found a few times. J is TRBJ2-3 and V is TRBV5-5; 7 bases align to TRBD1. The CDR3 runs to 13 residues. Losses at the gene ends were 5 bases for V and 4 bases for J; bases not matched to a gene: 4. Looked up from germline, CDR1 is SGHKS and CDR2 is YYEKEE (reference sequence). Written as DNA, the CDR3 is TGTGCCAGCAGGACACAGGGGTCAGATACGCAGTATTTT. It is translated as CASRTQGSDTQYF.

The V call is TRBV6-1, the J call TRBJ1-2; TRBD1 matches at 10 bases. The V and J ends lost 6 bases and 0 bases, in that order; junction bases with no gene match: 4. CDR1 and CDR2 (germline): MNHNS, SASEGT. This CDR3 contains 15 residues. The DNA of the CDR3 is TGTGCCAGCAGGGCCGGACAGGGGGCTAACTATGGCTACACCTTC. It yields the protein CASRAGQGANYGYTF.

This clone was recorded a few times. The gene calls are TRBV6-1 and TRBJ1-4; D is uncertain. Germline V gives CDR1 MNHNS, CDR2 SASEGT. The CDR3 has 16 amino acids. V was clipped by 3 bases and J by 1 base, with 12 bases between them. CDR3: CASSDLSAGTNEKLFF. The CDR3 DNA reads TGTGCCAGCAGTGACTTGTCGGCAGGAACTAATGAAAAACTGTTTTTT.

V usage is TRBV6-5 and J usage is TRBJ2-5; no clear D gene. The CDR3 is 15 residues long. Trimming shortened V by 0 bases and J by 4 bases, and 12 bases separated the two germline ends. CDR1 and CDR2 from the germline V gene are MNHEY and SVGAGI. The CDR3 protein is CASSYSPASLETQYF. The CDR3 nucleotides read TGTGCCAGCAGTTACTCGCCGGCTAGTCTAGAGACCCAGTACTTC.

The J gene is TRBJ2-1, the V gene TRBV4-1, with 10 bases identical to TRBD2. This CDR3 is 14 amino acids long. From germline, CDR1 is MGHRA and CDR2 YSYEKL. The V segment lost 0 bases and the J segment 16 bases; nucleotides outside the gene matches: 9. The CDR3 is CASSQDPLAGLHFF. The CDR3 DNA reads TGCGCCAGCAGCCAAGATCCACTAGCGGGATTGCATTTCTTC.

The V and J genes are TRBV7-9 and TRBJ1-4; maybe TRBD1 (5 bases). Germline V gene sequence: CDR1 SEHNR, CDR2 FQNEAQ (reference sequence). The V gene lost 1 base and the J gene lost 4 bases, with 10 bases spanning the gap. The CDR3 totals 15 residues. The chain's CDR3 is CASSLDRTFNEKLFF. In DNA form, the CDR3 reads TGTGCCAGCAGCTTAGACAGGACCTTTAATGAAAAACTGTTTTTT.

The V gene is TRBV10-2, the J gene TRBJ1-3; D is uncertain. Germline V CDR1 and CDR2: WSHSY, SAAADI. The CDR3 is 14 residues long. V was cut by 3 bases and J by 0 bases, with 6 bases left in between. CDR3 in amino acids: CASSDWSSGNTIYF. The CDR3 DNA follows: TGCGCCAGCAGTGACTGGAGCTCTGGAAACACCATATATTTT.

CDR3 protein: CASSSLTGSSGANVLTF. The CDR3 nucleotides are TGTGCCAGCAGTTCGTTGACAGGCAGCTCTGGGGCCAACGTCCTGACTTTC. V is TRBV27 and J is TRBJ2-6, with D possibly TRBD1 on 6 matching bases. The CDR3 covers 17 residues. Germline V gene data show CDR1 as MNHEY and CDR2 as SMNVEV (reference sequence). V shed 4 bases and J shed 0 bases, with 13 bases lying between them.

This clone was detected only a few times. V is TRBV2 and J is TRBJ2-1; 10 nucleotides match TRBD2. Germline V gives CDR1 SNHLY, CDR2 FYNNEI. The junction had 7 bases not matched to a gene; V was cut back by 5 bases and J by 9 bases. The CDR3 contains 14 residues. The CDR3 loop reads CASSPRTSGGEQFF. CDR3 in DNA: TGTGCCAGCAGTCCCCGGACTAGCGGTGGTGAGCAGTTCTTC.

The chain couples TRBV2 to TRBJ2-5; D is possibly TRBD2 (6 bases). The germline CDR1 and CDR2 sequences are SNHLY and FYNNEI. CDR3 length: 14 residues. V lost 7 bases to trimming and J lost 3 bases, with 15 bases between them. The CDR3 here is CASTFSGSKETQYF. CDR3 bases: TGTGCCAGCACCTTTAGCGGTTCTAAAGAGACCCAGTACTTC.

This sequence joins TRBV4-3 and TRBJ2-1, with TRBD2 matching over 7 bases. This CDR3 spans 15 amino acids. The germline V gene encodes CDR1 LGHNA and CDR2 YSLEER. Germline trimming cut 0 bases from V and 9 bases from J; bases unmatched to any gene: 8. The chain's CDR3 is CASSQDYGGVAEQFF. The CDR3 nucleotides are TGCGCCAGCAGCCAAGATTATGGGGGGGTTGCTGAGCAGTTCTTC.

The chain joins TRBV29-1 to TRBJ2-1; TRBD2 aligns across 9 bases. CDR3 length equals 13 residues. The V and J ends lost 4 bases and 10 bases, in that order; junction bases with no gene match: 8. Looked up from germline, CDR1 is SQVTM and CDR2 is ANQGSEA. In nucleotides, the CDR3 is TGCAGCGTTGGCCCTAGCGGGATGACGGAGCAGTTCTTC. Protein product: CSVGPSGMTEQFF.